The source of this T cell receptor beta chain is a study of T-cell reconstitution after alpha-beta-depleted transplantation in children. The TCRbeta library was prepared with unique molecular identifiers. TCRdb re-analysed the PCR reads in MiXCR, keeping a single row per CDR3 protein. Here the sample spans 450,000 to 550,000 distinct CDR3 sequences, roughly 10% being singletons. V was trimmed by 6 bases and J by 7 bases, leaving 36 bases between them. This CDR3 contains 20 residues. As regards this clonotype: A much more abundant neighbour one base away suggests this may be a read error.

Sequencing was performed on PBMCs, mostly from graft donor cells, taken 180 days after TCRalphabeta/CD19-depleted stem cell transplant. This chain connects TRBV12-3 or TRBV12-4 to TRBJ1-2; weak D call: TRBD1 (5 bases). This receptor was identified in a female patient aged 2 to 10 who had a stem cell transplant for aplastic anemia, so the T cells may come from the graft donor. The CDR3 loop is CASSPYGDPGLPPLKPGYTF. The CDR3 DNA follows: TGTGCCAGCAGCCCGTATGGGGATCCGGGACTTCCACCACTGAAACCTGGCTACACCTTC.